This T cell receptor (beta chain) was retrieved from a study of human T cells and chemical hapten exposure. The sample's time point: pre-sensitization, week 0. Regarding treatment: therapeutic diphenylcyclopropenone sensitization with weekly scalp DPC. Library construction involved attaching unique molecular identifiers to individual cDNA molecules, which allowed quantitative, reproducible TCR counting. TCRdb analysed the RACE reads with MiXCR anew, one entry per CDR3 protein. This sample yields over 300,000 distinct CDR3 sequences, of which 4.5% to 6% are seen a single time; about 2.5% belongs to the top ten. Germline V CDR1 and CDR2: LGHNA, YSLEER. V lost 3 bases, J lost 6 bases, and 12 bases lay in between. CDR3 length equals 14 residues.

The sample consisted of whole blood, taken in connection with sensitization to the hapten diphenylcyclopropenone (DPC). The TCR comes from a woman aged 50 to 60 with alopecia areata. Some clones in this sample may be carry-over from other donors' samples. The chain employs TRBV4-3 and TRBJ2-1; perhaps TRBD2 as D (5 bases). The CDR3 nucleotides read TGCGCCAGCAGCCAGAGCGGTCCCCTCAATGAGCAGTTCTTC. This gives the protein CASSQSGPLNEQFF.